The next 9 T cell receptor beta chains were all read from a single sample in a study of tumor-infiltrating lymphocytes in primary liver carcinoma. Using a constant-region primer together with ProtoScript II reverse transcriptase, TCR beta cDNA was made from about 500 ng of total RNA. ARM-PCR, slightly modified, supplied the TCR beta libraries through three nested multiplex PCR rounds. Forward primers for TRBV1-TRBV30 and a C-beta reverse primer served the first two PCR rounds, at about 9 cycles each. Using its own MiXCR run on the multiplex PCR reads, TCRdb lists one record per CDR3 protein. This repertoire shows nearly 200,000 distinct CDR3 sequences, about 65% found once; its top ten account for approximately 6.5%. Extraction also yielded germline DNA, while blood RNA was obtained from unsorted whole blood. Sequencing was performed on peripheral blood. Receptors were obtained from a woman aged 55-70 years with primary liver carcinoma and hepatitis B virus infection.

In the case of this clonotype: A much larger clone sits a single nucleotide away, making a read error possible. The V gene is TRBV12-3 or TRBV12-4, the J gene TRBJ2-3; no firm D call. The length of the CDR3 is 14 residues. Trimming stripped 4 bases from V and 0 bases from J, with 8 bases between. The CDR3 is CASSYFSSTDTQYF. CDR3 DNA sequence: TGTGCCAGCAGTTATTTTTCTAGCACAGATACGCAGTATTTT.

As concerns this clonotype: A much larger clone is a single base away; this may be a read error. The chain recombines TRBV6-5 with TRBJ1-4, with TRBD1 as a possible D gene (6 bases). Trimming stripped 5 bases from V and 8 bases from J, with 21 bases between. Germline-derived CDR1 and CDR2 are MNHEY and SVGAGI. The CDR3 has 16 amino acids. CDR3: CASSPSPGVRREKLFF. DNA of the CDR3: TGTGCCAGCAGTCCGTCCCCAGGGGTGCGGAGGGAAAAACTGTTTTTT.

The V gene is TRBV5-5, the J gene TRBJ1-1, with D possibly TRBD1 on 6 matching bases. Germline lookup yields CDR1 SGHKS and CDR2 YYEKEE (reference sequence). V lost 4 bases, J lost 4 bases, and 17 bases lay in between. The CDR3 is 15 amino acids. The CDR3: CASSPPTGRGTEAFF. The CDR3 coding sequence is TGTGCCAGCAGCCCGCCGACAGGAAGGGGCACTGAAGCTTTCTTT.

Comment on this clonotype: The conserved closing phenylalanine or tryptophan is absent in this CDR3, likely reflecting a read error. V gene TRBV11-2 combines with J gene TRBJ1-5, with D possibly TRBD1 on 5 matching bases. The germline CDR1 and CDR2 sequences are SGHAT and FQNNGV. V lost 2 bases to trimming and J lost 7 bases, with 15 bases between them. This CDR3 has 15 residues. The CDR3 sequence is CASSLCEGRAQPQHL. CDR3 in DNA: TGTGCCAGCAGCTTATGCGAGGGGAGGGCACAGCCCCAGCATCTT.

As concerns this clonotype: At one end, the junction sequence differs from germline, possibly due to a read error. This rearrangement joins TRBV11-3 to TRBJ2-7; 7 bases fit TRBD2. The CDR3 loop spans 16 amino acids. Germline V lookup: CDR1 SGHNT, CDR2 YENEEA. The CDR3 is CASSLAGTMISYEHYF. The CDR3 DNA follows: TGTGCCAGTAGCCTGGCCGGGACTATGATCTCCTACGAGCATTACTTC.

The chain recombines TRBV7-9 with TRBJ2-1; tentative D call: TRBD2 (6 bases). The CDR3 has 15 residues. V was cut by 5 bases and J by 2 bases, with 13 bases left in between. Germline CDR1 reads SEHNR; CDR2 reads FQNEAQ (reference sequence). The CDR3 nucleotides are TGTGCCAGCAGCCTGCGGGACCCTGCCTACAATGAGCAGTTCTTC. Protein: CASSLRDPAYNEQFF.

In regard to this clonotype: Being one base from a much bigger clone, this may be a read error. The conserved closing phenylalanine or tryptophan is absent in this CDR3, likely reflecting a read error. This chain uses TRBV5-5 with TRBJ2-7; tentatively, D is TRBD1 (5 bases). Germline values: CDR1 SGHKS, CDR2 YYEKEE (reference sequence). The CDR3 consists of 15 residues. V lost 0 bases to trimming and J lost 3 bases, with 13 bases between them. CDR3 amino acids: CASSLAALQDYEQYI. In DNA form, the CDR3 reads TGTGCCAGCAGCTTGGCGGCTCTACAGGACTACGAGCAGTACATC.

Only a few counts were recorded for this clonotype. This chain uses TRBV6-5 with TRBJ1-6; 7 nucleotides line up with TRBD1. The CDR3 is 15 amino acids. Germline V gene data show CDR1 as MNHEY and CDR2 as SVGAGI. V shed 2 bases, J shed 10 bases, and the junction held 8 bases outside the gene matches. The CDR3 region has the DNA TGTGCCAGCAGTTACACACAGGGGCTGGAGTCACCCCTCCACTTT. Encoded protein: CASSYTQGLESPLHF.

The sample holds one count of this clonotype. This may be a read error: a much more frequent sequence differs by one nucleotide. The rearrangement joins TRBV6-1 to TRBJ1-2, with 7 bases matching TRBD1. The CDR3 runs to 15 residues. The V gene's germline CDR1 is MNHNS and CDR2 SASEGT. Trimming took 0 bases from V and 3 from J; bases not matched to a gene: 4. As DNA, the CDR3 is TGTGCCAGCAGTGAAGCGGGAGGGGGCCACTATGGCTACACCTTC. Translating it yields CASSEAGGGHYGYTF.